The source of this T cell receptor (beta chain) is a study of identical twins. MiXCR, run by TCRdb on the 5' RACE reads, gives a single entry per CDR3 protein. There are roughly 250,000 distinct CDR3 sequences in the sample; approximately 7.9% occur only once, and roughly 5% lies in the top ten. Every sampled donor was Caucasian and healthy. The study, taken as a whole, reports: Researchers caution that invariant MAIT and iNKT cells could partly confound zero-insertion analyses. Conclusions were based on cross-sectional statistical analysis, without following the same donors. Clonotypes of the beta chain that were abundant in cord blood carried fewer insertions (memory repertoires showed none).

Comment on this clonotype: The antigen remains unidentified.

Per the germline V gene, CDR1 is MNHNS and CDR2 is SASEGT. CDR3 length: 15 residues. V shed 5 bases, J shed 7 bases, and the junction held 8 bases outside the gene matches. These data were also filed under a second study, of yellow fever vaccine responses in identical twins.

The genes are TRBV6-1 and TRBJ2-1, with 10 bases matching TRBD2. The origin of this receptor is a woman aged 18-30 years in good health. Sequenced input: CD8+ T cells sorted from blood. The CDR3 nucleotides read TGTGCCAGCAGTACCCTAGCGGGAGTCCTTAATGAGCAGTTCTTC. This encodes CASSTLAGVLNEQFF.